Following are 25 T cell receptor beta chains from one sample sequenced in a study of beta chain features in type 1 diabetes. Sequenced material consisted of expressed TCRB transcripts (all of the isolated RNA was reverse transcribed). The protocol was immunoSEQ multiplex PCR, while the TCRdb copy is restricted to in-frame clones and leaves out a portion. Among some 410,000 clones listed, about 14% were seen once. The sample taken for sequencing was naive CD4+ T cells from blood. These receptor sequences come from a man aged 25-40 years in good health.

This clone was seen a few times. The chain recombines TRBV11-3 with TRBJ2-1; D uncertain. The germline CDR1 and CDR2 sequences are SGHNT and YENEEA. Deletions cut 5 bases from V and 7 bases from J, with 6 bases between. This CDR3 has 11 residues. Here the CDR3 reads CASSQKNEQFF. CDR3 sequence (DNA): TGTGCCAGCAGCCAGAAAAATGAGCAGTTCTTC.

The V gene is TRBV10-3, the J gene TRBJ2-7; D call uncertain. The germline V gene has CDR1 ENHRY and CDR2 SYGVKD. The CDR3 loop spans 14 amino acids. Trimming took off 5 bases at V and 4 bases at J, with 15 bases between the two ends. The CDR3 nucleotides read TGTGCCATCAGTCTTAGTGGCGGCCAGTACGAGCAGTACTTC. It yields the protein CAISLSGGQYEQYF.

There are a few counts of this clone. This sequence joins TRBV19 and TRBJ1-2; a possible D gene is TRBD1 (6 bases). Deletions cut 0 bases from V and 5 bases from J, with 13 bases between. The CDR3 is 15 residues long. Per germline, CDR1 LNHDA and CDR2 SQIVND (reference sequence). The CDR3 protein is CASSIDGGRGYGYTF. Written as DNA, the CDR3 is TGTGCCAGTAGTATAGACGGCGGCAGGGGTTATGGCTACACCTTC.

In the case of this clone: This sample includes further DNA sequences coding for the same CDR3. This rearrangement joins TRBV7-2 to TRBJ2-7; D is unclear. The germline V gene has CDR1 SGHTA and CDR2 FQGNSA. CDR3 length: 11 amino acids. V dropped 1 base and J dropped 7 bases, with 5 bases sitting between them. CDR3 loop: CASSLVGEQYF. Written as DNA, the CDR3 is TGTGCCAGCAGCTTAGTGGGTGAGCAGTACTTC.

The CDR3 spells CASSLFPSGDEQFF. For the CDR3, the DNA is TGTGCCAGCAGTTTATTTCCCTCTGGGGATGAGCAGTTCTTC. This chain links TRBV28 with TRBJ2-1; D remains unclear. The CDR3 extends over 14 amino acids. Germline CDR1 MDHEN, CDR2 SYDVKM. The V and J ends lost 1 base and 8 bases respectively, with 12 bases between them.

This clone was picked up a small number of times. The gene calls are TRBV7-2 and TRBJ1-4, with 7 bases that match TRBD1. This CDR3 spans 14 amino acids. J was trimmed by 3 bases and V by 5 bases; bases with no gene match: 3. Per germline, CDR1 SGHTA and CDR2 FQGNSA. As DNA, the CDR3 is TGTGCCAGCAGCCGGACAGGATCTAATGAAAAACTGTTTTTT. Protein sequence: CASSRTGSNEKLFF.

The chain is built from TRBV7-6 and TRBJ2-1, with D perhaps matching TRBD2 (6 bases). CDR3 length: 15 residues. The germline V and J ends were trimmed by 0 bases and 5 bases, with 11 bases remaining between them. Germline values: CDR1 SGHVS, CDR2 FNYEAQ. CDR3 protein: CASSLAGGSHNEQFF. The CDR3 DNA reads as TGTGCCAGCAGCTTAGCGGGGGGTTCCCACAATGAGCAGTTCTTC. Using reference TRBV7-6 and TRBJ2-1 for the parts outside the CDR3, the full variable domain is GAGVSQSPRYKVTKRGQDVALRCDPISGHVSLYWYRQALGQGPEFLTYFNYEAQQDKSGLPNDRFSAERPEGSISTLTIQRTEQRDSAMYRCASSLAGGSHNEQFFGPGTRLTVL.

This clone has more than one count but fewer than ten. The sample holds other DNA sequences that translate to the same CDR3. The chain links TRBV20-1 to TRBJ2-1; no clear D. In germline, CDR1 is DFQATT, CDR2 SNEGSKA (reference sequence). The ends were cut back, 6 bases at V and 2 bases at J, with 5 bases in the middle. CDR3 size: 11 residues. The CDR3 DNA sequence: TGCAGTGCCCTAACCTACAATGAGCAGTTCTTC. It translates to CSALTYNEQFF.

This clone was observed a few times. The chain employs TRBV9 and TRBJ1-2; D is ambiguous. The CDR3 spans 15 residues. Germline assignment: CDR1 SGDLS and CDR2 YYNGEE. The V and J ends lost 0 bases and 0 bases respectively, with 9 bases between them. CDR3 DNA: TGTGCCAGCAGCGTAGGGTCAGCACCTAACTATGGCTACACCTTC. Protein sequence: CASSVGSAPNYGYTF.

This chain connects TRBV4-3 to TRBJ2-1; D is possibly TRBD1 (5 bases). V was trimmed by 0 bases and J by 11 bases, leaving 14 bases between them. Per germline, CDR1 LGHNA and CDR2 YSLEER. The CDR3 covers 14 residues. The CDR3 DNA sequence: TGCGCCAGCAGCCAAGATACGGCTTTGGGGCAGCAGTTCTTC. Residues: CASSQDTALGQQFF.

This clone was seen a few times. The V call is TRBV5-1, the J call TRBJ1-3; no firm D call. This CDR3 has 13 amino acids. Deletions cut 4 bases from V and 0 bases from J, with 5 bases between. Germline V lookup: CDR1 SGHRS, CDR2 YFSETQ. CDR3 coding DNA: TGCGCCAGCAGCCGGGGCTCTGGAAACACCATATATTTT. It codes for CASSRGSGNTIYF.

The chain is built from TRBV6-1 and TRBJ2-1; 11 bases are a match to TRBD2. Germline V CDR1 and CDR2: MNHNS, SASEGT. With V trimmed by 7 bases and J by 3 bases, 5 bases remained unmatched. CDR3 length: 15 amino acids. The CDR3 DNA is TGTGCCAGCACCCAAGGGACTAGCGGCTACAATGAGCAGTTCTTC. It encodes CASTQGTSGYNEQFF.

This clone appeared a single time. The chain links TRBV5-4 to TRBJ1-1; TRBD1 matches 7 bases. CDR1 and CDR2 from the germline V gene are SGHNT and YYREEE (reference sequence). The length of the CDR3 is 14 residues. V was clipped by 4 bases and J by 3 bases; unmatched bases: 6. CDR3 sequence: CASSANRGDTEAFF. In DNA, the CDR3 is TGTGCCAGCAGCGCAAACAGGGGTGACACTGAAGCTTTCTTT.

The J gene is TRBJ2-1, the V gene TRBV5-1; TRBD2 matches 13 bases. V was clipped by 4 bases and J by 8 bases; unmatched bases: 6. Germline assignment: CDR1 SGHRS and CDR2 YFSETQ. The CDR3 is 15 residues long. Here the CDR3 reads CASSPGLAGAHEQFF. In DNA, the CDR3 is TGCGCCAGCAGCCCTGGACTAGCGGGAGCGCATGAGCAGTTCTTC.

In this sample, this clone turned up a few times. CDR3 bases: TGTGCCAGCAGCCCAGACAGGGGCTATGGCTACACCTTC. It encodes CASSPDRGYGYTF. The J gene is TRBJ1-2, the V gene TRBV9, with TRBD1 matching 8 bases. CDR1 is SGDLS and CDR2 is YYNGEE in the germline V gene. V gave up 4 bases and J gave up 4 bases; unmatched junction bases: 3. This CDR3 spans 13 amino acids.

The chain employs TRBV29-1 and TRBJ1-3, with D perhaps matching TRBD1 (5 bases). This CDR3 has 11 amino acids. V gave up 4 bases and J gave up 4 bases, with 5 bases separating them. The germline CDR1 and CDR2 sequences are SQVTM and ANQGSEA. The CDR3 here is CSVGQGNTIYF. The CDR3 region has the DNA TGCAGCGTTGGACAGGGAAACACCATATATTTT.

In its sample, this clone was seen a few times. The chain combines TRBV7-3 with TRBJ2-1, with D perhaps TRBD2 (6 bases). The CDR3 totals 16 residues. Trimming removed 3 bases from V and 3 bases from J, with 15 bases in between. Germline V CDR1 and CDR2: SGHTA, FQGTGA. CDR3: CASSFWGGAGYNEQFF. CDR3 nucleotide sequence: TGTGCCAGCAGCTTTTGGGGCGGGGCCGGCTACAATGAGCAGTTCTTC.

The CDR3 bases are TGTGCCAGCAGCCTCGGTCCGCGAGGCTACAATGAGCAGTTCTTC. It specifies CASSLGPRGYNEQFF. The V and J genes are TRBV7-2 and TRBJ2-1; D is unclear. The CDR3 is 15 amino acids. CDR1 SGHTA and CDR2 FQGNSA come from the germline V gene. V was cut by 5 bases and J by 3 bases, with 14 bases left in between.

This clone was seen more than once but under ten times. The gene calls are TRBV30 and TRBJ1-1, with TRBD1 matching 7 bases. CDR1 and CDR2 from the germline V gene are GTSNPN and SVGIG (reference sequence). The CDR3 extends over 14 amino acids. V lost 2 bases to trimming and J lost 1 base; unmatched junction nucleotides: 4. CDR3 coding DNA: TGTGCCTGGAGTTCCGGGACAGAGAACACTGAAGCTTTCTTT. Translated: CAWSSGTENTEAFF.

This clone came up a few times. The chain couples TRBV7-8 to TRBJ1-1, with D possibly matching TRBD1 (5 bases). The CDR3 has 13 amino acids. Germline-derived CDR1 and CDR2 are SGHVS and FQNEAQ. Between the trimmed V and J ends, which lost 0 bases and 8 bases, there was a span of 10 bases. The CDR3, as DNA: TGTGCCAGCAGCTTAGCCCCACAGGAAGAAGCTTTCTTT. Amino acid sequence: CASSLAPQEEAFF.

CDR3 nucleotide sequence: TGTGCCAGCAGTGAAGAAGTGGGCTGGACTAGGGACCAGTTCTTC. Translating gives CASSEEVGWTRDQFF. V usage is TRBV6-1 and J usage is TRBJ2-1, with 7 bases matching TRBD2. The CDR3 length is 15 residues. CDR1 and CDR2 from the germline V gene are MNHNS and SASEGT. The trim removed 1 base at V and 13 bases at J, leaving 13 bases unmatched.

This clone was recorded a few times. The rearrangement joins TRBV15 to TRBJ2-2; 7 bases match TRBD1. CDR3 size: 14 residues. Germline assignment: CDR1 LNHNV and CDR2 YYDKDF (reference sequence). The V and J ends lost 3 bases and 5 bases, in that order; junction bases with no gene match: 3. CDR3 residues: CATSRDRLTGELFF. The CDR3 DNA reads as TGTGCCACCAGCAGGGACAGGTTAACCGGGGAGCTGTTTTTT.

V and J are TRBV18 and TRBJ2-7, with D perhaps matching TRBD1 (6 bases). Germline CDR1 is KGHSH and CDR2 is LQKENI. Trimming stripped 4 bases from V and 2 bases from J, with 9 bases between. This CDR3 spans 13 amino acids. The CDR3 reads CASSQQGPYEQYF. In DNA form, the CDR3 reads TGTGCCAGCTCACAACAGGGCCCCTACGAGCAGTACTTC.

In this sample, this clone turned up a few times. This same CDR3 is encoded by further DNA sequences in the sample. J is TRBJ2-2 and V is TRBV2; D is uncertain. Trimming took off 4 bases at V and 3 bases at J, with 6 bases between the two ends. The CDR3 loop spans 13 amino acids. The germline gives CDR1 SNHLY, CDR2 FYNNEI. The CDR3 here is CASSVADTGELFF. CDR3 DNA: TGTGCCAGCAGTGTTGCGGACACCGGGGAGCTGTTTTTT.

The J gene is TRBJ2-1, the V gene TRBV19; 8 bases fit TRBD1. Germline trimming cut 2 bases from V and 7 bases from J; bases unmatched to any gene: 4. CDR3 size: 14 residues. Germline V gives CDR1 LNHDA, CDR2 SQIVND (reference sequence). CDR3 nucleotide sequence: TGTGCCAGTAGTATACAGGGGGCTAGGAATGAGCAGTTCTTC. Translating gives CASSIQGARNEQFF.